This entry is about one T cell receptor (beta chain). Which antigen it targets is not known. Per-base qualities were not stored, and no clone one base away is much larger. This record comes from a study of blood T cell repertoires in COVID-19 (dated by TCRdb to the early 2020s). Study-wide context: Collaborator samples came from the United States, Italy and Spain and covered acute and convalescent phases of COVID-19. A de-identified subject ID, COVID-19 status, age in years and sex were almost always included in the sample metadata. A freely available public database, intended as a resource for researchers studying the immune response to SARS-CoV-2, is where the repertoires were released. Subjects who had been exposed to COVID-19, were actively infected with it, or had recovered from it provided the deeply sampled blood TCRbeta repertoires that made up the dataset. The prospective study material was composed of cDNA or gDNA derived from T cells, B-cell-depleted T cells, or PBMCs. The samples were drawn from the first 160 participants of the ongoing ImmuneRACE study and from more than 1,000 subjects provided by 6 global collaborators. Where available, HLA class I and class II types were taken from metadata supplied by the sample provider and were not determined by assay-based typing. Beyond this particular receptor, the publication reports: The amount of clinical and demographic metadata varied by source and participant and was provided uncurated.

Collaborating institutions collected whole blood in K2EDTA tubes following their own protocols. For TCRbeta analysis, collaborators shipped samples as frozen whole blood, isolated PBMCs, or DNA extracted from either of those sample types. The immunoSEQ Assay, a bias-controlled multiplex PCR, was used to amplify TCRbeta CDR3 regions from genomic DNA. The authors' pipeline ran thus. Within the assay, amplification of reference gene primers was used to estimate how many nucleated cells each sample contained. To quantify the absolute abundance of each unique TCRbeta CDR3 rearrangement, sequence reads were collapsed and filtered. For each sample, productive Simpson clonality was calculated by taking the square root of Simpson's diversity index across productive rearrangements. TCRdb re-hosts the immuneACCESS table, in-frame sequences only. Its copies lack some clones; in the studies checked, an unresolved V gene accounts for under half of them, and the cause for the rest is not known. V, J and clone size derive from that table, while D and trimming were established from the DNA sequence. In all, the sample holds roughly 140,000 clones, and approximately 88% of those were seen once. Roughly 2% of the sample lies in the top ten.

The CDR3 starts with the cysteine, ends with the phenylalanine, and has 16 residues. Only CDR3 DNA remains: 48 bases, in frame from the first base. V and J are trimmed by 1 base and 0 bases, and the gene matches miss 5 bases of the junction. CDR1 and CDR2 are drawn from the germline V gene: SGHTS, YDEGEE. In this chain, TRBV5-8 is recombined with TRBJ2-3, and TRBD2 aligns with 7 junction nucleotides. The sequenced material came from peripheral blood. This receptor was obtained from a man in his sixties or seventies with acute or convalescent COVID-19. The base sequence is TGTGCCAGCAGCTTGACCGGGAGGACGAGCACAGATACGCAGTATTTT. The encoded protein is CASSLTGRTSTDTQYF. Reference TRBV5-8 and TRBJ2-3 genes cover what lies past the CDR3, so the full variable domain is EAGVTQSPTHLIKTRGQQATLRCSPISGHTSVYWYQQALGLGLQFLLWYDEGEERNRGNFPPRFSGRQFPNYSSELNVNALELEDSALYLCASSLTGRTSTDTQYFGPGTRLTVL.